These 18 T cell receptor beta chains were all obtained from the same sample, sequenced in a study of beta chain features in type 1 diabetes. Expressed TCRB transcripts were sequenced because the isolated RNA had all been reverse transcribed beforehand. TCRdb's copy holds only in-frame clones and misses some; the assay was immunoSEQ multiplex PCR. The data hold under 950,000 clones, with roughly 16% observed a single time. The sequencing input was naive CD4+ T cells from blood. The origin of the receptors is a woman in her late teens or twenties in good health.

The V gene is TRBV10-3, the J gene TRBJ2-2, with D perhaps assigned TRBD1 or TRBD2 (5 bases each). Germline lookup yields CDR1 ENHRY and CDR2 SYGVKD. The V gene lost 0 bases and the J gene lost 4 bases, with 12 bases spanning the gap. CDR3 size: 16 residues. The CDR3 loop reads CAISESNLGTTGELFF. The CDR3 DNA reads TGTGCCATCAGTGAGTCGAATCTGGGGACCACCGGGGAGCTGTTTTTT.

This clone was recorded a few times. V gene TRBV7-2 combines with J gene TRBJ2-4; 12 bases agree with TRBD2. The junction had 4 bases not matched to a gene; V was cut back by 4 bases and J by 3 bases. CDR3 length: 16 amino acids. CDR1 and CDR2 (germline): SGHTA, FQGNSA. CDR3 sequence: CASSSRLAGVKNIQYF. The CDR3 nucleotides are TGTGCCAGCAGCTCCAGACTAGCGGGGGTCAAAAACATTCAGTACTTC.

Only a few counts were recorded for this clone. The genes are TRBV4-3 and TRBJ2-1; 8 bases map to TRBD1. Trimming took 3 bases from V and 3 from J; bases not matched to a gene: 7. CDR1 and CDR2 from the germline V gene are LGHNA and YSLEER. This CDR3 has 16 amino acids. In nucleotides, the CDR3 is TGCGCCAGCAGCCAGATGTTCGGGACAGGCTACAATGAGCAGTTCTTC. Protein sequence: CASSQMFGTGYNEQFF.

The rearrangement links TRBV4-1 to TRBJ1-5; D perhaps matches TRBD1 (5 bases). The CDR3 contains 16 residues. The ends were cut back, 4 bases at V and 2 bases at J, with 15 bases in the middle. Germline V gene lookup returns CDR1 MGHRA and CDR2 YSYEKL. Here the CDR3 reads CASSLREGRGNQPQHF. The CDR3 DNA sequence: TGCGCCAGCAGCCTCAGGGAGGGGAGGGGCAATCAGCCCCAGCATTTT.

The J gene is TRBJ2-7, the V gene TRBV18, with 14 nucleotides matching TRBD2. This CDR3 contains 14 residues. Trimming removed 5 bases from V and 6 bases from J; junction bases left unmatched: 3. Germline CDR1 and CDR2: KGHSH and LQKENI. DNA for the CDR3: TGTGCCAGCTCAGGACTAGCGGGAGGAAGCGAGCAGTACTTC. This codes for CASSGLAGGSEQYF.

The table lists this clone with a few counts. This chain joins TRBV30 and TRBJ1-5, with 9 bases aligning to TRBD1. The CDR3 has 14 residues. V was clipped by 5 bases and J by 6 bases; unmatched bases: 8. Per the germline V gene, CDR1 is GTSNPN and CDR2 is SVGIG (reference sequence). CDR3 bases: TGTGCCTGGGGTTGGGACAGGGACAGTCAGCCCCAGCATTTT. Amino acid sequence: CAWGWDRDSQPQHF.

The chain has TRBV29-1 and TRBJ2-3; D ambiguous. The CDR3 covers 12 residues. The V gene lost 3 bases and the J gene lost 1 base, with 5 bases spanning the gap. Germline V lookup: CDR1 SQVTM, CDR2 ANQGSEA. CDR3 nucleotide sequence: TGCAGCGTTGAGTTCGGCACAGATACGCAGTATTTT. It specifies CSVEFGTDTQYF.

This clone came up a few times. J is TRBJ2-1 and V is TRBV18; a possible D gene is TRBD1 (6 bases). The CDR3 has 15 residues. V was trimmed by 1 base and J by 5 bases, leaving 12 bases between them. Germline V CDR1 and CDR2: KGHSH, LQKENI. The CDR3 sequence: CASSPLGTSHNEQFF. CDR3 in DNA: TGTGCCAGCTCACCACTCGGGACAAGCCACAATGAGCAGTTCTTC.

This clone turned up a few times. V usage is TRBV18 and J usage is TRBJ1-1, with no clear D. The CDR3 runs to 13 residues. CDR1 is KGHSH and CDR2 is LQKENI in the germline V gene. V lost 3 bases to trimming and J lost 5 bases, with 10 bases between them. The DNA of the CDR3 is TGTGCCAGCTCACCTAGGGAGGAGACTGAAGCTTTCTTT. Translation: CASSPREETEAFF.

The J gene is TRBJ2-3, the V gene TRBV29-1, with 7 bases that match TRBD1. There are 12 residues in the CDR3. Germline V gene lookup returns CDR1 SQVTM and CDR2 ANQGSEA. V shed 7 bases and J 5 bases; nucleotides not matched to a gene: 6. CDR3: CSAWDSQDTQYF. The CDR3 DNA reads TGCAGCGCCTGGGACAGCCAAGATACGCAGTATTTT.

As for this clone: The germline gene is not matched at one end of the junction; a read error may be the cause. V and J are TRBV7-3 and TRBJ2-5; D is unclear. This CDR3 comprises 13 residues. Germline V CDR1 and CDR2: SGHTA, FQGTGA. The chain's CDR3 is CVSSLGPQETQYF. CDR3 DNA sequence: TGTGTCAGCAGCTTAGGGCCTCAAGAGACCCAGTACTTC.

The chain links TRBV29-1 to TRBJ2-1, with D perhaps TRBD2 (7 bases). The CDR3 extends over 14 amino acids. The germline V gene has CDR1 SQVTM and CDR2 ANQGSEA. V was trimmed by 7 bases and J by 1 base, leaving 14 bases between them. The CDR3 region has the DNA TGCAGCGGCCTAAGGGGGGGGTCCTACAATGAGCAGTTCTTC. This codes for CSGLRGGSYNEQFF.

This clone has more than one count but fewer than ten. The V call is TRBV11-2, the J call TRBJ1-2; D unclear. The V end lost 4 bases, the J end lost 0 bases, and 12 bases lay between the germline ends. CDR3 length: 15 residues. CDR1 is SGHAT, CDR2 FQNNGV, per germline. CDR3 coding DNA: TGTGCCAGCAGCTCACTCTGGGGTTCTAACTATGGCTACACCTTC. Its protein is CASSSLWGSNYGYTF.

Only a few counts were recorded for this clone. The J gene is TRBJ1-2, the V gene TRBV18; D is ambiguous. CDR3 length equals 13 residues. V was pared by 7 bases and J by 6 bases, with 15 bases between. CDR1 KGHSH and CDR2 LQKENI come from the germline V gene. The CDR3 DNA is TGTGCCAGCTATAGGACCCAAGTGGATGGCTACACCTTC. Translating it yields CASYRTQVDGYTF.

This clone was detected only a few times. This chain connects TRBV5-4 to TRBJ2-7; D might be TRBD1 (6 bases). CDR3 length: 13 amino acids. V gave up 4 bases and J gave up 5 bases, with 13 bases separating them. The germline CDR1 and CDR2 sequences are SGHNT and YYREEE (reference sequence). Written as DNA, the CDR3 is TGTGCCAGCAGCCGCGGACAGCCTGACGAGCAGTACTTC. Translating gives CASSRGQPDEQYF. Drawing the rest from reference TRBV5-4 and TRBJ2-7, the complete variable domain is ETGVTQSPTHLIKTRGQQVTLRCSSQSGHNTVSWYQQALGQGPQFIFQYYREEENGRGNFPPRFSGLQFPNYSSELNVNALELDDSALYLCASSRGQPDEQYFGPGTRLTVT.

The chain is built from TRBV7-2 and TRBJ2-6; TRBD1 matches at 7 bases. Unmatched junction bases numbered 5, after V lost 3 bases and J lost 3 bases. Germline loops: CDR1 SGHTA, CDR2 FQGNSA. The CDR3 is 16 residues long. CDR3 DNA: TGTGCCAGCAGCTTTCAAGGGACAGTTGGGGCCAACGTCCTGACTTTC. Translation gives CASSFQGTVGANVLTF.

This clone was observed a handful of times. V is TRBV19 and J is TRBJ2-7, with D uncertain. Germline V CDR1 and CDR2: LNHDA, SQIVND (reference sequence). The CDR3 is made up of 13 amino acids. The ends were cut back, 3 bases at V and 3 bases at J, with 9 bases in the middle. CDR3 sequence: CASSIRPNYEQYF. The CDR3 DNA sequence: TGTGCCAGTAGTATTCGGCCGAACTACGAGCAGTACTTC.

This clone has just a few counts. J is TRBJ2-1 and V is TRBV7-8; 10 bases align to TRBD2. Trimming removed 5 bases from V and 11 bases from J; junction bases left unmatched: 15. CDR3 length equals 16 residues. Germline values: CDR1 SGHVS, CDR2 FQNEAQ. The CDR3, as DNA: TGTGCCAGCAGCCTTAGCGGGAGGTTAAACCGGGGGAAGCAGTTCTTC. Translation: CASSLSGRLNRGKQFF.